This T cell receptor beta chain derives from a study of T cells in Graves' hyperthyroidism and ophthalmopathy. Whole-study results and caveats: Among clonotypes expanded in thyroid above 0.001, most were also found in blood. The model predicted ophthalmopathy a median about 6.6 months before onset.

The trim removed 5 bases at V and 4 bases at J, leaving 18 bases unmatched. CDR3 length: 18 residues. CDR1 is SGHAT and CDR2 is FQDESV in the germline V gene (reference sequence). Graves' hyperthyroidism was deemed stable given no ophthalmopathy progression within 18 months. Thyroid ultrasound and orbital computed tomography, with clinical symptoms and serum thyroxine and TRAb, informed diagnoses. RNA transcripts yielded amplified TCR beta CDR3 regions. The TCR CDR3 was amplified in a first-round RT-PCR using the HTBI primer set. TCRdb re-analysed the multiplex PCR reads in MiXCR, keeping a single row per CDR3 protein. Of 360,000 or so distinct CDR3 sequences in the sample, 19% were seen once. This clonotype appeared many times. No antigen is known for it.

The sequenced sample was blood. The rearrangement joins TRBV11-1 to TRBJ1-1, with TRBD1 matching 8 bases. The clonotype comes from a woman aged 18-29 years with Graves' hyperthyroidism. The CDR3 nucleotides are TGTGCCAGCAGCCCTCAACCCGGACAGGGATCTTCGGGCACTGAAGCTTTCTTT. As protein: CASSPQPGQGSSGTEAFF.